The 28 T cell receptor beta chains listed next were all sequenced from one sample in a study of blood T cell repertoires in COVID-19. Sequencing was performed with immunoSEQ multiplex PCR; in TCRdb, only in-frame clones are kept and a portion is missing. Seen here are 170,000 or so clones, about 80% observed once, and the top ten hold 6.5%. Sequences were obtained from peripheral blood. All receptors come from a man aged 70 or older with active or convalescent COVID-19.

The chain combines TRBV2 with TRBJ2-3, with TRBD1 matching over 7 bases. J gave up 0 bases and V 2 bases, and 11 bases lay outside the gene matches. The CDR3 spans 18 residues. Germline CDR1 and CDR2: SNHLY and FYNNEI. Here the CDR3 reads CASSERTGWGPSTDTQYF. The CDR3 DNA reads TGTGCCAGCAGTGAAAGGACAGGATGGGGTCCTAGCACAGATACGCAGTATTTT.

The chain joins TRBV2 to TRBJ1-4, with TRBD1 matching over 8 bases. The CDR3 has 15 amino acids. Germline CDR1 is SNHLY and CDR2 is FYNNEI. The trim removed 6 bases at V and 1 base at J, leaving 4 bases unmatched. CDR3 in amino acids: CASRDRVITNEKLFF. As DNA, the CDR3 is TGTGCCAGCAGGGACAGGGTGATAACTAATGAAAAACTGTTTTTT.

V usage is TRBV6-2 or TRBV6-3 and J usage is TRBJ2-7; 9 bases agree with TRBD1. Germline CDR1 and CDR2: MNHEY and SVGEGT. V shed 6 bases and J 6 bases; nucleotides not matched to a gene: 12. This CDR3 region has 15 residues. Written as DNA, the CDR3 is TGTGCCAGCAGCCTGACCGGGACAGGGAGGCGCGAGCAGTACTTC. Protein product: CASSLTGTGRREQYF.

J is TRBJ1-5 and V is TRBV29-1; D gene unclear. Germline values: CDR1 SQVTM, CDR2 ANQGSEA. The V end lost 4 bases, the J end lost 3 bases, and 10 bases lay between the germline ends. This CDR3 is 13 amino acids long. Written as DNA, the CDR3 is TGCAGCGTTGGGGGAGGGTACAATCAGCCCCAGCATTTT. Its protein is CSVGGGYNQPQHF.

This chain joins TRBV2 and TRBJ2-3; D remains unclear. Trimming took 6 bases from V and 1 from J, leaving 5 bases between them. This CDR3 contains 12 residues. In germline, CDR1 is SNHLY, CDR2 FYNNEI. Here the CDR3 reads CASSPGTDTQYF. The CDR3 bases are TGTGCCAGCAGCCCTGGCACAGATACGCAGTATTTT.

CDR3 in amino acids: CSVRAGDFYNEQFF. The CDR3, as DNA: TGCAGCGTTAGAGCGGGAGATTTCTACAATGAGCAGTTCTTC. This rearrangement joins TRBV29-1 to TRBJ2-1, with 8 bases aligning to TRBD2. Losses at the gene ends were 5 bases for V and 3 bases for J; bases not matched to a gene: 6. CDR1 and CDR2 from the germline V gene are SQVTM and ANQGSEA. The CDR3 loop spans 14 amino acids.

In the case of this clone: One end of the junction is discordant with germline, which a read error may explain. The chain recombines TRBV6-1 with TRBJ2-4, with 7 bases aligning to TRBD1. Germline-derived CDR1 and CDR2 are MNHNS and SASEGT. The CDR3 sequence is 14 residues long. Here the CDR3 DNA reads TGTGCCAGCAGCGAAGCAGGGGGAATGGACATTCAGTACTTC. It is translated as CASSEAGGMDIQYF.

CDR3 in DNA: TGTGCCAGCAGCTTGGACACACTAAGCACAGATACGCAGTATTTT. Encoded protein: CASSLDTLSTDTQYF. The chain uses TRBV5-4 and TRBJ2-3; D gene ambiguous. Trimming cost V 0 bases and J 0 bases, with 8 bases left between them. The V gene's germline CDR1 is SGHNT and CDR2 YYREEE (reference sequence). This CDR3 has 15 amino acids.

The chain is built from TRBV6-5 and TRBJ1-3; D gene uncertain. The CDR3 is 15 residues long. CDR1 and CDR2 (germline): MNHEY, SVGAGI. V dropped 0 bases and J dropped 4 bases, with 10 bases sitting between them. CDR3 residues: CASSYSQMGGNTIYF. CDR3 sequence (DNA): TGTGCCAGCAGTTACTCCCAAATGGGCGGAAACACCATATATTTT.

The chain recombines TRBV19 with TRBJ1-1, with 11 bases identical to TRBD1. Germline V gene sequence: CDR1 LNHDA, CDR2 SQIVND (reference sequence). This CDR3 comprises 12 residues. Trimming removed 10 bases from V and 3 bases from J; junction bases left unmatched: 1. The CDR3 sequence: CAKGQGDTEAFF. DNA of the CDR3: TGTGCCAAGGGACAGGGGGACACTGAAGCTTTCTTT.

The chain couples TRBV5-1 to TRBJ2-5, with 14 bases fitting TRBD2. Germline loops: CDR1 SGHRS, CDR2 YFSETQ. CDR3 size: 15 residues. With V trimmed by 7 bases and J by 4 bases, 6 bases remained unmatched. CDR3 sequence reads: CASGGLAGAGETQYF. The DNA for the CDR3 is TGCGCCAGCGGGGGACTAGCGGGAGCAGGAGAGACCCAGTACTTC.

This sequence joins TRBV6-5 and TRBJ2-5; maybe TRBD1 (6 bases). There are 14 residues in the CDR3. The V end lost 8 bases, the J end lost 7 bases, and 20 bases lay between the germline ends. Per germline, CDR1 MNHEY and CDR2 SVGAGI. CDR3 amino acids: CASGSRDTGMTQYF. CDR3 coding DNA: TGTGCCAGCGGAAGCCGGGACACCGGTATGACCCAGTACTTC.

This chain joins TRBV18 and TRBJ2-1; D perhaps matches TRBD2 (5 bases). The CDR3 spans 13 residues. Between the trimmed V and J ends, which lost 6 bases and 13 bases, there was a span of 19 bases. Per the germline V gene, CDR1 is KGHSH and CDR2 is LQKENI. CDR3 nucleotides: TGTGCCAGCTCGCCAACAAACCCGGGGATCCAGTTCTTC. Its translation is CASSPTNPGIQFF.

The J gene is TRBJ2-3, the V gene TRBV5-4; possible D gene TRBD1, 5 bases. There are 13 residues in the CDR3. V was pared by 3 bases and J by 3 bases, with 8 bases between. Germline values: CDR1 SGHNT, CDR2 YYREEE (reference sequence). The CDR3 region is CASSSKGTDTQYF. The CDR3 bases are TGTGCCAGCAGCTCGAAGGGGACAGATACGCAGTATTTT.

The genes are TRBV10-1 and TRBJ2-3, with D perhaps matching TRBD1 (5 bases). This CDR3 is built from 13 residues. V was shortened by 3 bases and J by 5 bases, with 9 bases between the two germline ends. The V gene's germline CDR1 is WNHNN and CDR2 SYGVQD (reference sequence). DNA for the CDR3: TGCGCCAGCAGTGAACAAAGGGGAGATACGCAGTATTTT. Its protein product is CASSEQRGDTQYF.

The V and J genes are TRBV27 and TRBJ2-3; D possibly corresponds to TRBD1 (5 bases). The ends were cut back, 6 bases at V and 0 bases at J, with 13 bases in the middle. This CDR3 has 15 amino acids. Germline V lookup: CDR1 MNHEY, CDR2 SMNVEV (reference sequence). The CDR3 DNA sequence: TGTGCCAGCAGGTCAGGGCGGCCGAGCACAGATACGCAGTATTTT. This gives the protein CASRSGRPSTDTQYF.

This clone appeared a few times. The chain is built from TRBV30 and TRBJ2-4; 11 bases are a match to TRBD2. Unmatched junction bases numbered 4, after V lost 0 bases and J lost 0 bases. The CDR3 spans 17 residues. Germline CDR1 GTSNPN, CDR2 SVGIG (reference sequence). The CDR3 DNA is TGTGCCTGGAGTGTCCTAGCGGGGGGTTTAGCCAAAAACATTCAGTACTTC. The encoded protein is CAWSVLAGGLAKNIQYF.

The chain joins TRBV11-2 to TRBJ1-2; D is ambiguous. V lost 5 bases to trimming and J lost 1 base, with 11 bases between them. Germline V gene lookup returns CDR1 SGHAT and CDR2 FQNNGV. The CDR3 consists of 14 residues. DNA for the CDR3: TGTGCCAGCAGCCAATCGGTGAATAACTATGGCTACACCTTC. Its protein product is CASSQSVNNYGYTF.

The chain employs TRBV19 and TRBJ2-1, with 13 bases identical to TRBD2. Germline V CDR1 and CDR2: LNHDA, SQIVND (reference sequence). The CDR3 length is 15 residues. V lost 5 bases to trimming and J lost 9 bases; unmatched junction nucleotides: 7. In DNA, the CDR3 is TGTGCCAGTAGTCGACTAGCGGGGGGCCTGGGTGAGCAGTTCTTC. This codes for CASSRLAGGLGEQFF. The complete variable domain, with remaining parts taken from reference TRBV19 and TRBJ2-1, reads DGGITQSPKYLFRKEGQNVTLSCEQNLNHDAMYWYRQDPGQGLRLIYYSQIVNDFQKGDIAEGYSVSREKKESFPLTVTSAQKNPTAFYLCASSRLAGGLGEQFFGPGTRLTVL.

In nucleotides, the CDR3 is TGCGCCAGCAGCTCGGACCCAGGGCTAACCTACGAGCAGTACTTC. Its translation is CASSSDPGLTYEQYF. The genes are TRBV5-1 and TRBJ2-7; a weak D match, TRBD1 (5 bases). The CDR3 is 15 residues long. Germline CDR1 is SGHRS and CDR2 is YFSETQ. V lost 3 bases and J 2 bases, leaving 15 bases between the germline ends.

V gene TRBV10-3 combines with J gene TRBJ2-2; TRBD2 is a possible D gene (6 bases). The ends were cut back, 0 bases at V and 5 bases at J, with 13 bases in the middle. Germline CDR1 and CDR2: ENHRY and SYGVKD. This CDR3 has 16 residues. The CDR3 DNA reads TGTGCCATCAGTGAGTCGAGGAGGGGCGGTACCGGGGAGCTGTTTTTT. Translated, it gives CAISESRRGGTGELFF.

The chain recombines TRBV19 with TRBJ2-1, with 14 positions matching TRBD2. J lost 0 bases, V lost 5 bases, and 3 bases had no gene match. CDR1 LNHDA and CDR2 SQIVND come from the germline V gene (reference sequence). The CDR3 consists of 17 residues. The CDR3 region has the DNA TGTGCCAGTAGTCGGACTAGCGGGAGGAGCTCCTACAATGAGCAGTTCTTC. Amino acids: CASSRTSGRSSYNEQFF.

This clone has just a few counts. CDR3 amino acids: CASSLDGINYGYTF. The CDR3 DNA sequence: TGTGCCAGCAGCTTGGACGGTATAAACTATGGCTACACCTTC. The V call is TRBV5-8, the J call TRBJ1-2; unclear D gene. The CDR3 has 14 amino acids. Germline-derived CDR1 and CDR2 are SGHTS and YDEGEE. The ends were cut back, 0 bases at V and 2 bases at J, with 8 bases in the middle.

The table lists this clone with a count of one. The CDR3 sequence is CATRDREVTDTQYF. CDR3 nucleotide sequence: TGTGCCACGCGGGACAGGGAGGTTACAGATACGCAGTATTTT. The chain links TRBV2 to TRBJ2-3, with TRBD1 matching 9 bases. Per germline, CDR1 SNHLY and CDR2 FYNNEI. The CDR3 totals 14 residues. The trim removed 10 bases at V and 3 bases at J, leaving 8 bases unmatched.

The CDR3 nucleotides are TGTGCCAGCAGTTCGCGGACAGGGAAAGAGACCCAGTACTTC. Amino acids: CASSSRTGKETQYF. The gene calls are TRBV28 and TRBJ2-5, with TRBD1 matching 8 bases. CDR1 and CDR2 from the germline V gene are MDHEN and SYDVKM. This CDR3 is built from 14 residues. The ends lost 4 bases at V and 3 bases at J; junction bases unmatched: 4.

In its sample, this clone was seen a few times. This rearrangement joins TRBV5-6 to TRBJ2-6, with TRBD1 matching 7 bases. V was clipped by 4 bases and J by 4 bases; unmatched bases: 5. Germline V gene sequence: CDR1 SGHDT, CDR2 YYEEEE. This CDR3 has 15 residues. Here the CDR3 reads CASSTGARGANVLTF. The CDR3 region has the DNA TGTGCCAGCAGCACAGGGGCGAGGGGGGCCAACGTCCTGACTTTC.

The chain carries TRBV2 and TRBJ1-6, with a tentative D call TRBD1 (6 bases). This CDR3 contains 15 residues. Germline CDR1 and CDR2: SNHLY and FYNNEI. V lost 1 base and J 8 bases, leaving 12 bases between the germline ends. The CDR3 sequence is CASSEGTVVYSPLHF. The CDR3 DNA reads TGTGCCAGCAGTGAAGGGACAGTAGTCTATTCACCCCTCCACTTT.

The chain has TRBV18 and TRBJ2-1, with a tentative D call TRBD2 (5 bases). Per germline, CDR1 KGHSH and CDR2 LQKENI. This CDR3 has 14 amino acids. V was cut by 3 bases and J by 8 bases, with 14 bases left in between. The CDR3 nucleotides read TGTGCCAGCTCACCGGGCTTAGCGACCGATGAGCAGTTCTTC. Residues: CASSPGLATDEQFF.